A single sample is the source of the 14 T cell receptor beta chains below, sequenced in a study of PD-L1 blockade in urothelial cancer (dated 2017 in TCRdb). Library construction relied on the immunoSEQ multiplex PCR assay. TCRdb limited this immuneACCESS table to in-frame rearrangements with V and J called. A share of clones is missing; checked studies link under half to unresolved V genes, and the rest is unexplained. The sample yields roughly 25,000 clones; 84% were counted once. The top ten constitute 8% to 10% of the sample. The sample was PBMCs, taken around atezolizumab (anti-PD-L1) treatment. Every receptor here comes from an older man with urothelial cancer.

The chain couples TRBV5-1 to TRBJ2-3; 13 nucleotides align to TRBD2. Germline CDR1 reads SGHRS; CDR2 reads YFSETQ. V shed 5 bases and J 0 bases; nucleotides not matched to a gene: 9. This CDR3 is built from 18 residues. The CDR3 DNA sequence: TGCGCCAGCAGGATCCAACTAGCGGGAGGGGTTAGCACAGATACGCAGTATTTT. It codes for CASRIQLAGGVSTDTQYF.

This rearrangement joins TRBV7-2 to TRBJ1-2; D is possibly TRBD1 (5 bases). V was clipped by 4 bases and J by 6 bases, with 12 bases between them. Germline V CDR1 and CDR2: SGHTA, FQGNSA. There are 13 residues in the CDR3. This CDR3 is CASSSRQSHGYTF. CDR3 DNA: TGTGCCAGCAGCTCTCGACAGTCACATGGCTACACCTTC.

This chain connects TRBV10-3 to TRBJ2-1; TRBD2 matches at 8 bases. Unmatched junction bases numbered 11, after V lost 6 bases and J lost 7 bases. CDR1 ENHRY and CDR2 SYGVKD come from the germline V gene. There are 15 residues in the CDR3. This CDR3 reads CAISAPGLVGNEQFF. The CDR3 DNA is TGTGCCATCAGCGCCCCGGGACTAGTAGGAAATGAGCAGTTCTTC.

This chain joins TRBV5-1 and TRBJ1-1; 8 bases map to TRBD1. The germline CDR1 and CDR2 sequences are SGHRS and YFSETQ. The CDR3 is 13 residues long. After removal of 8 bases from V and 4 bases from J, the junction contained 7 bases not matched to a gene. For the CDR3, the DNA is TGCGCCAGTACCCCGGACAGGGTCACTGAAGCTTTCTTT. Amino acid sequence: CASTPDRVTEAFF.

This chain links TRBV6-4 with TRBJ1-5, with D tentatively TRBD1 (5 bases). Germline lookup yields CDR1 MRHNA and CDR2 SNTAGT. Trimming left V 4 bases short and J 6 bases short, with 10 bases between. The CDR3 sequence is 13 residues long. CDR3 DNA sequence: TGTGCCAGCAGTGTGTGGGGGGGTCAGCCCCAGCATTTT. Protein sequence: CASSVWGGQPQHF.

This chain uses TRBV27 with TRBJ1-2; D is unclear. Per germline, CDR1 MNHEY and CDR2 SMNVEV (reference sequence). This CDR3 spans 13 amino acids. Trimming shortened V by 5 bases and J by 2 bases, and 9 bases separated the two germline ends. The CDR3 loop reads CASSVRSNYGYTF. CDR3 coding DNA: TGTGCCAGCAGTGTCCGGAGCAACTATGGCTACACCTTC.

V gene TRBV28 combines with J gene TRBJ2-7, with 7 bases fitting TRBD1. The germline gives CDR1 MDHEN, CDR2 SYDVKM. J lost 6 bases, V lost 3 bases, and 8 bases had no gene match. CDR3 length: 14 amino acids. The CDR3 DNA sequence: TGTGCCAGCAGTTTTCGGGACAGATATCGCGAGCAGTACTTC. Its protein is CASSFRDRYREQYF.

V gene TRBV4-1 combines with J gene TRBJ2-6, with D possibly being TRBD2 (6 bases). The CDR3 extends over 20 amino acids. The germline V gene encodes CDR1 MGHRA and CDR2 YSYEKL. V lost 2 bases and J 0 bases, leaving 20 bases between the germline ends. The CDR3 DNA reads TGCGCCAGCAGCCAAAGATGGGACGGGACTTATGCCTCTGGGGCCAACGTCCTGACTTTC. It codes for CASSQRWDGTYASGANVLTF.

This chain joins TRBV28 and TRBJ2-7; 7 bases match TRBD1. From germline, CDR1 is MDHEN and CDR2 SYDVKM. After removal of 5 bases from V and 5 bases from J, the junction contained 12 bases not matched to a gene. CDR3 length: 15 amino acids. DNA of the CDR3: TGTGCCAGCAGTGGGGGAGACAGGGTATCACACGAGCAGTACTTC. Residues: CASSGGDRVSHEQYF.

The CDR3 DNA reads TGTGCCAGCACCCTCGGAGGGCCCCGCAATGAGCAGTTCTTC. Translated: CASTLGGPRNEQFF. This sequence joins TRBV27 and TRBJ2-1, with D tentatively TRBD2 (6 bases). There are 14 residues in the CDR3. V shed 7 bases and J shed 6 bases, with 16 bases lying between them. Per germline, CDR1 MNHEY and CDR2 SMNVEV (reference sequence).

V is TRBV19 and J is TRBJ2-2, with D unclear. Germline V lookup: CDR1 LNHDA, CDR2 SQIVND (reference sequence). The CDR3 extends over 14 amino acids. Trimming took off 5 bases at V and 1 base at J, with 8 bases between the two ends. In DNA form, the CDR3 reads TGTGCCAGTAGTCTTTCAGTGAACACCGGGGAGCTGTTTTTT. This gives the protein CASSLSVNTGELFF.

V gene TRBV6-1 combines with J gene TRBJ1-3; D not resolved. CDR1 and CDR2 (germline): MNHNS, SASEGT. The CDR3 consists of 14 residues. Trimming stripped 8 bases from V and 3 bases from J, with 14 bases between. The CDR3 nucleotides are TGTGCCAGCGCCCTTTCAGGTGATGGAAACACCATATATTTT. Its protein is CASALSGDGNTIYF.

The chain links TRBV6-1 to TRBJ2-3; D not resolved. This CDR3 has 11 amino acids. Trimming took off 6 bases at V and 12 bases at J, with 13 bases between the two ends. CDR1 and CDR2 (germline): MNHNS, SASEGT. CDR3 in DNA: TGTGCCAGCAGCGAACCCCCTAGACAGTATTTT. Residues: CASSEPPRQYF.

This clone is a singleton in its sample. The chain couples TRBV9 to TRBJ1-1; 7 bases match TRBD1. Unmatched junction bases numbered 5, after V lost 2 bases and J lost 1 base. From germline, CDR1 is SGDLS and CDR2 YYNGEE. This CDR3 has 15 amino acids. CDR3 sequence (DNA): TGTGCCAGCAGCGTCCGACAGGGTGGGAACACTGAAGCTTTCTTT. Its protein is CASSVRQGGNTEAFF.